These T cell receptor beta chains were read from a single sample in a study of T cell responses to AZD1222 COVID-19 vaccine. Method: immunoSEQ multiplex PCR; TCRdb's copy keeps in-frame clones and lacks some. This sample has roughly 55,000 clones; around 90% occur once, and the top ten carry 3% to 4.5%. The specimen comprised peripheral blood, sampled on day 0 of AZD1222 vaccination. All receptors come from an adult in good health. Each CDR3 is given without its conserved first and last residue.

v_gene: TRBV6-5; j_gene: TRBJ1-2; len: 12; CDR3aa: ASTQGTGDYGYT
v_gene: TRBV27; j_gene: TRBJ2-7; len: 12; CDR3aa: ASSLRQGGYEQY
v_gene: TRBV7-9; j_gene: TRBJ2-1; len: 9; CDR3aa: ASSSSGGSF
v_gene: TRBV4-2; j_gene: TRBJ1-2; len: 12; CDR3aa: ASSQAGGGGGYT
v_gene: TRBV7-7; j_gene: TRBJ2-2; len: 13; CDR3aa: ASSPDRGNTGELF
v_gene: TRBV5-1; j_gene: TRBJ2-3; len: 13; CDR3aa: ASAKDRSSTDTQY
v_gene: TRBV11-1; j_gene: TRBJ2-7; len: 10; CDR3aa: ASSFRGHEQY
v_gene: TRBV7-9; j_gene: TRBJ2-7; len: 9; CDR3aa: ASSLDTEQY
v_gene: TRBV6-2/TRBV6-3; j_gene: TRBJ1-3; len: 13; CDR3aa: ASSYDRESGNTIY
v_gene: TRBV6-5; j_gene: TRBJ1-6; len: 12; CDR3aa: ASSPTTTRPPLH
v_gene: TRBV28; j_gene: TRBJ2-7; len: 10; CDR3aa: ASNSGSHEQY
v_gene: TRBV28; j_gene: TRBJ1-1; len: 12; CDR3aa: ASSLQEFDTEAF
v_gene: TRBV7-8; j_gene: TRBJ1-2; len: 12; CDR3aa: ASSDITGNYGYT
v_gene: TRBV18; j_gene: TRBJ1-5; len: 11; CDR3aa: ASSPPGNQPQH
v_gene: TRBV5-1; j_gene: TRBJ2-2; len: 13; CDR3aa: ASSLGDRAVGELF
v_gene: TRBV20-1; j_gene: TRBJ1-2; len: 11; CDR3aa: SASEGTNYGYT
v_gene: TRBV12-5; j_gene: TRBJ2-3; len: 14; CDR3aa: ASGLVLSSTSDTQY
v_gene: TRBV4-3; j_gene: TRBJ1-5; len: 13; CDR3aa: ASSQDSLGYQPQH
v_gene: TRBV19; j_gene: TRBJ2-7; len: 12; CDR3aa: ASSQQGGVHEQY
v_gene: TRBV27; j_gene: TRBJ2-1; len: 16; CDR3aa: ASRVVGTSLSSYNEQF
v_gene: TRBV6-7; j_gene: TRBJ2-3; len: 12; CDR3aa: ASFRDSGPDTQY
v_gene: TRBV29-1; j_gene: TRBJ2-2; len: 11; CDR3aa: SAGEGNTGELF
v_gene: TRBV6-4; j_gene: TRBJ2-7; len: 13; CDR3aa: ASSLGTGGAYEQY
v_gene: TRBV7-8; j_gene: TRBJ1-3; len: 13; CDR3aa: ASSLGWGVGNTIY
v_gene: TRBV29-1; j_gene: TRBJ1-4; len: 11; CDR3aa: SVGRGSNEKLF
v_gene: TRBV5-1; j_gene: TRBJ1-6; len: 12; CDR3aa: ASSLRQNNSPLH
v_gene: TRBV28; j_gene: TRBJ1-2; len: 13; CDR3aa: ASSLSLAGNYGYT
v_gene: TRBV14; j_gene: TRBJ2-2; len: 13; CDR3aa: ASSQVFGWTGELF